These T cell receptor beta chains were read from a single sample in a study of glioma-infiltrating T cells after dendritic cell vaccination. The protocol was immunoSEQ multiplex PCR, while the TCRdb copy is restricted to in-frame clones and leaves out a portion. The sample consists of 20,000 to 25,000 clones, 79% of them appearing once. The specimen was blood, collected before dendritic cell vaccination. The receptors were gathered from a human donor with glioblastoma. Both conserved end residues are part of each CDR3. A D gene is named only where the DNA matches it firmly. Some rows mark clone size as missing; the rest say once, few, many or name a class of expanded clone.

. | . | TRBJ1-1 | 14 | TRBV11-2 | CASSLLQIPVEAFF | TGTGCCAGCAGCTTATTACAGATCCCTGTTGAAGCTTTCTTT
. | TRBD2 | TRBJ2-1 | 14 | TRBV5-6 | CASSLPSGRNEQFF | TGTGCCAGCAGCTTGCCTAGCGGGAGGAATGAGCAGTTCTTC
. | TRBD1 | TRBJ1-2 | 15 | TRBV5-6 | CASSPGTGGHYGYTF | TGTGCCAGCAGCCCGGGGACAGGGGGGCACTATGGCTACACCTTC
once | TRBD2 | TRBJ2-3 | 16 | TRBV5-4 | CASSKGTSGITDTQYF | TGTGCCAGCAGCAAGGGGACTAGCGGGATCACAGATACGCAGTATTTT
. | . | TRBJ1-4 | 14 | TRBV4-2 | CASSQGQAGEKLFF | TGTGCCAGCAGCCAAGGGCAGGCAGGTGAAAAACTGTTTTTT
few | . | TRBJ1-6 | 16 | TRBV6-1 | CASSEFAGVGNSPLHF | TGTGCCAGCAGTGAATTTGCGGGAGTGGGCAATTCACCCCTCCACTTT
many | TRBD1 | TRBJ2-2 | 12 | TRBV6-5 | CASSRTGGELFF | TGTGCCAGCAGTAGGACAGGCGGGGAGCTGTTTTTT
. | . | TRBJ1-5 | 13 | TRBV19 | CASDRGAGQPQHF | TGTGCCAGCGACCGGGGGGCGGGTCAGCCCCAGCATTTT
. | TRBD2 | TRBJ2-1 | 16 | TRBV10-3 | CAISESLTSGDNEQFF | TGTGCCATCAGTGAGTCCTTGACTAGCGGGGACAATGAGCAGTTCTTC
. | TRBD1 | TRBJ2-2 | 16 | TRBV13 | CASSPQTGGNTGELFF | TGTGCCAGCAGCCCCCAGACAGGGGGGAACACCGGGGAGCTGTTTTTT
. | . | TRBJ1-2 | 14 | TRBV29-1 | CSVEQASLNYGYTF | TGCAGCGTTGAACAGGCCAGTTTGAACTATGGCTACACCTTC
. | TRBD1 | TRBJ2-4 | 13 | TRBV10-3 | CAITATGQERKYF | TGTGCCATCACCGCAACGGGACAGGAGAGAAAGTACTTC
. | TRBD1 | TRBJ1-4 | 14 | TRBV27 | CASRGQAFNEKLFF | TGTGCCAGCAGGGGACAGGCCTTTAATGAAAAACTGTTTTTT
few | TRBD1 | TRBJ1-5 | 13 | TRBV19 | CASSDRVGQPQHF | TGTGCCAGTAGCGACAGGGTGGGGCAGCCCCAGCATTTT
. | . | TRBJ1-2 | 12 | TRBV29-1 | CSVAGSNYGYTF | TGCAGCGTTGCGGGTTCTAACTATGGCTACACCTTC
. | TRBD2 | TRBJ2-5 | 15 | TRBV7-6 | CASSPSGLSQETQYF | TGTGCCAGCAGCCCTAGCGGCCTAAGCCAAGAGACCCAGTACTTC
. | . | TRBJ2-1 | 15 | TRBV14 | CASSQNGQIYNEQFF | TGTGCCAGCAGCCAAAATGGACAGATCTACAATGAGCAGTTCTTC
. | . | TRBJ1-1 | 12 | TRBV9 | CASSALTAEAFF | TGTGCCAGCAGCGCTCTAACCGCTGAAGCTTTCTTT
. | TRBD1 | TRBJ1-1 | 13 | TRBV2 | CASMDRGSWRAFF | TGTGCCAGCATGGACAGGGGGAGTTGGCGAGCTTTCTTT
. | TRBD1 | TRBJ2-4 | 13 | TRBV25-1 | CASSETRTGIQYF | TGTGCCAGCAGTGAGACCCGGACAGGGATTCAGTACTTC
. | . | TRBJ2-7 | 14 | TRBV6-5 | CASSLRGLSYEQYF | TGTGCCAGCAGCCTCAGGGGCCTCTCCTACGAGCAGTACTTC
once | TRBD2 | TRBJ2-2 | 15 | TRBV7-2 | CASYPSGRAVGELFF | TGTGCCAGCTATCCTAGCGGGAGGGCTGTCGGGGAGCTGTTTTTT
. | TRBD1 | TRBJ2-3 | 15 | TRBV4-3 | CASSQPGQGTDTQYF | TGCGCCAGCAGCCAACCGGGACAGGGCACAGATACGCAGTATTTT
. | TRBD1 | TRBJ2-3 | 13 | TRBV11-2 | CASSPGGPDTQYF | TGTGCCAGCAGCCCAGGGGGTCCAGATACGCAGTATTTT
. | . | TRBJ1-2 | 11 | TRBV19 | CASSANYGYTF | TGTGCCAGCTCAGCTAACTATGGCTACACCTTC